This T cell receptor beta chain was sequenced for a study of Graves' ophthalmopathy and Graves' hyperthyroidism. Study outcomes and limitations: Sensitivity reached more than 85% and specificity approximately 81% for a 13-signature model separating ophthalmopathy from stable hyperthyroidism. Clonotypes were expanded in thyroid at above 0.001 frequency, and most also appeared in blood.

Exclusion criteria comprised other autoimmune diseases, uncontrolled infections, pregnancy or lactation in patients. RNA transcripts served as template for amplifying TCR beta CDR3 sequences. HTBI-primed first-round RT-PCR preceded second-round multiplex PCR. Each CDR3 protein gets one entry after TCRdb re-called the multiplex PCR reads with MiXCR. The sample consists of about 740,000 distinct CDR3 sequences, roughly 40% of them appearing once. On this clonotype itself: Its antigen is unknown.

The sequencing sample was made of peripheral blood. The sequence was obtained from an adult man with Graves' ophthalmopathy.

For the CDR3, the DNA is TGCAGCGTTGAAACAGGTGGACCCTACGAGCAGTACTTC. Protein sequence: CSVETGGPYEQYF. V is TRBV29-1 and J is TRBJ2-7, with D perhaps matching TRBD1 (5 bases). The CDR3 is 13 amino acids. Between the trimmed V and J ends, which lost 2 bases and 2 bases, there was a span of 10 bases. Germline V gives CDR1 SQVTM, CDR2 ANQGSEA.